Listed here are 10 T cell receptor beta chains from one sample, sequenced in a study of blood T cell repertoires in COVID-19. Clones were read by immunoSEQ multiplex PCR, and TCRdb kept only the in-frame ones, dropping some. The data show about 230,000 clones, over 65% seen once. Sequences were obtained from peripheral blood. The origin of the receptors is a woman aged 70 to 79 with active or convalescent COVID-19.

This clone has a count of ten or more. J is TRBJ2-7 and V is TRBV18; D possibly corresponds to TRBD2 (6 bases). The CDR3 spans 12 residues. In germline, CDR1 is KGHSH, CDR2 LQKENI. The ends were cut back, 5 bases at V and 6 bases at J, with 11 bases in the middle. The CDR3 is CASSFRETEQYF. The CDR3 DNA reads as TGTGCCAGCTCATTCCGGGAGACCGAGCAGTACTTC.

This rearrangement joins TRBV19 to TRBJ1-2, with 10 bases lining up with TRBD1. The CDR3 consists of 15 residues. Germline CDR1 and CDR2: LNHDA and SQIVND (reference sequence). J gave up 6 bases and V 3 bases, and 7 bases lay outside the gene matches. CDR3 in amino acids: CASSIAWTGGDGYTF. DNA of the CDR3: TGTGCCAGTAGTATTGCCTGGACAGGGGGGGATGGCTACACCTTC.

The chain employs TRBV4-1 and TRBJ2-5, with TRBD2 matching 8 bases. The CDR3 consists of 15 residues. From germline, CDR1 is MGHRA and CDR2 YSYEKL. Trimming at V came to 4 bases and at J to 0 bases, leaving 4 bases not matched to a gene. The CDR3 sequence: CASSLSGGHQETQYF. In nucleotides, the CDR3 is TGCGCCAGCAGCCTCAGCGGGGGCCACCAAGAGACCCAGTACTTC.

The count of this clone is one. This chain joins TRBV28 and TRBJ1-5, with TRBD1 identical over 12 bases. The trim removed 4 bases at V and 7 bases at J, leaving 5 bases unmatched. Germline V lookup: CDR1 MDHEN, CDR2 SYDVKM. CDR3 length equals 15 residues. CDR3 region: CASSYGTGGVQPQHF. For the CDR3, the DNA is TGTGCCAGCAGTTATGGGACAGGGGGCGTCCAGCCCCAGCATTTT.

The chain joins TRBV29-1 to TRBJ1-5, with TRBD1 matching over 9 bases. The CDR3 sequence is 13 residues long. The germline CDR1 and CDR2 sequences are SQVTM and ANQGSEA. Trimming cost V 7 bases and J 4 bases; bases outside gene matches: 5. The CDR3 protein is CSAVTGGNQPQHF. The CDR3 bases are TGCAGCGCTGTGACAGGGGGTAATCAGCCCCAGCATTTT. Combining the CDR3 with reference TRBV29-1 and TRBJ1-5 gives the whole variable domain SAVISQKPSRDICQRGTSLTIQCQVDSQVTMMFWYRQQPGQSLTLIATANQGSEATYESGFVIDKFPISRPNLTFSTLTVSNMSPEDSSIYLCSAVTGGNQPQHFGDGTRLSIL.

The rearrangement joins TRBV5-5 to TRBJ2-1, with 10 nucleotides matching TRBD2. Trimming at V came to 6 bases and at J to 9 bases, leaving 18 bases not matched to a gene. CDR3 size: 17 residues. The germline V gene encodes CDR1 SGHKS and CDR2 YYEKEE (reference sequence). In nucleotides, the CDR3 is TGTGCCAGCATGACAGCAGCGGGAGGGCCGTTCTTTAGTGAGCAGTTCTTC. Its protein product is CASMTAAGGPFFSEQFF.

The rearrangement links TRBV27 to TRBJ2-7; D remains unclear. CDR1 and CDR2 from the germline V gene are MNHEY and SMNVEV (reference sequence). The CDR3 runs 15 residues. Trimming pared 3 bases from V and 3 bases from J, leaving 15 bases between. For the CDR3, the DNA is TGTGCCAGCAGTTTCAGCCCCTGGGCCGACTACGAGCAGTACTTC. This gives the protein CASSFSPWADYEQYF.

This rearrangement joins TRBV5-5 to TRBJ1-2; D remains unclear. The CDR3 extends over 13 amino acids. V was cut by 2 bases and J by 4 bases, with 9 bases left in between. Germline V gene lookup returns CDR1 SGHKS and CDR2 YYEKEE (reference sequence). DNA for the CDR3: TGTGCCAGCAGCTTTGAGCCAACCTATGGCTACACCTTC. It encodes CASSFEPTYGYTF.

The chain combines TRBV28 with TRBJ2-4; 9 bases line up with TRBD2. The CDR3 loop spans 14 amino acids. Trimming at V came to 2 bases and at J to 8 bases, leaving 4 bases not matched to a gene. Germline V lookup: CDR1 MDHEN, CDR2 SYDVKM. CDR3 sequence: CASSLTAGGHIQYF. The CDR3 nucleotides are TGTGCCAGCAGTTTAACAGCGGGGGGCCACATTCAGTACTTC.

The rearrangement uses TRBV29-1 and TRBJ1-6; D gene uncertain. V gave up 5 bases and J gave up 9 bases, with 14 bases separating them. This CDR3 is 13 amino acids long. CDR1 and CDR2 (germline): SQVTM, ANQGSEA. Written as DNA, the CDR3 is TGCAGCGTTTCGTCCCCCGAGGGTTCACCCCTCCACTTT. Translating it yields CSVSSPEGSPLHF.